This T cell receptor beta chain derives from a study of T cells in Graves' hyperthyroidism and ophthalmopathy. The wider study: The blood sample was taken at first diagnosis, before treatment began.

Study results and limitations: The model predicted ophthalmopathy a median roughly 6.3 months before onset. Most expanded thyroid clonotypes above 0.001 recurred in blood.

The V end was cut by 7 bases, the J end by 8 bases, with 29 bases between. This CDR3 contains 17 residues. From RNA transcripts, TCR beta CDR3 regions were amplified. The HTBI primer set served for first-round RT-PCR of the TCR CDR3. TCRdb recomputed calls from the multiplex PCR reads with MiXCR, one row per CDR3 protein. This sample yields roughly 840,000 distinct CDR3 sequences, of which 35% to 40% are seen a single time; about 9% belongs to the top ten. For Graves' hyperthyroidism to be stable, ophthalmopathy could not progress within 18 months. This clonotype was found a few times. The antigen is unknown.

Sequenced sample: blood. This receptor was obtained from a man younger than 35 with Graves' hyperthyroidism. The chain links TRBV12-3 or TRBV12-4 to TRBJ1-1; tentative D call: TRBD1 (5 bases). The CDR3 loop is CASITDLPGRRRREAFF. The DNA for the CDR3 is TGTGCCAGCATCACCGATTTACCGGGACGCCGGCGGCGGGAAGCTTTCTTT.